These 16 T cell receptor beta chains were all obtained from the same sample, sequenced in a study of blood T cell repertoires in COVID-19. The table came from immunoSEQ multiplex PCR; TCRdb's copy has only in-frame clones and leaves some out. The sample carries more than 70,000 clones, 80% recorded once. Sequencing was done on a sample of peripheral blood. Receptors originate from a woman in her sixties or seventies with acute or convalescent COVID-19.

The chain has TRBV28 and TRBJ2-3, with TRBD1 matching over 7 bases. CDR1 and CDR2 (germline): MDHEN, SYDVKM. Trimming removed 4 bases from V and 1 base from J; junction bases left unmatched: 5. There are 15 residues in the CDR3. The DNA for the CDR3 is TGTGCCAGCAGTTACAGGGGATTAGGCACAGATACGCAGTATTTT. Residues: CASSYRGLGTDTQYF.

The chain combines TRBV2 with TRBJ2-2, with 7 bases fitting TRBD1. The CDR3 sequence is 15 residues long. Germline CDR1 and CDR2: SNHLY and FYNNEI. V shed 7 bases, J shed 1 base, and the junction held 6 bases outside the gene matches. CDR3 DNA sequence: TGTGCCAGCAAAAGGGGGCTCATGAACACCGGGGAGCTGTTTTTT. As protein: CASKRGLMNTGELFF.

The gene calls are TRBV19 and TRBJ2-3, with TRBD2 as a possible D gene (7 bases). Between the trimmed V and J ends, which lost 2 bases and 2 bases, there was a span of 11 bases. The CDR3 sequence is 15 residues long. Germline V gene sequence: CDR1 LNHDA, CDR2 SQIVND (reference sequence). Here the CDR3 reads CASSIQGRVTDTQYF. The CDR3 nucleotides are TGTGCCAGTAGTATACAGGGGAGGGTCACAGATACGCAGTATTTT.

The J gene is TRBJ1-5, the V gene TRBV7-2; TRBD1 matches at 7 bases. The V and J ends lost 0 bases and 4 bases, in that order; junction bases with no gene match: 3. Germline CDR1 is SGHTA and CDR2 is FQGNSA. This CDR3 is built from 15 residues. The CDR3 reads CASSLAGQRNQPQHF. CDR3 in DNA: TGTGCCAGCAGCTTAGCGGGACAGCGTAATCAGCCCCAGCATTTT.

Details on this clone: Within the sample, other DNA sequences also encode this same CDR3. V and J are TRBV5-6 and TRBJ2-3; maybe TRBD2 (6 bases). V dropped 5 bases and J dropped 5 bases, with 24 bases sitting between them. This CDR3 is 17 amino acids long. The germline V gene encodes CDR1 SGHDT and CDR2 YYEEEE. The CDR3 coding sequence is TGTGCCAGCAGTCCAACCGGACTACCGGGGCAGGGAGATACGCAGTATTTT. Protein product: CASSPTGLPGQGDTQYF.

The V gene is TRBV4-1, the J gene TRBJ1-3; TRBD1 matches 7 bases. The CDR3 extends over 16 amino acids. V shed 2 bases and J 1 base; nucleotides not matched to a gene: 5. From germline, CDR1 is MGHRA and CDR2 YSYEKL. CDR3 sequence (DNA): TGCGCCAGCAGCCAACCGGGACAGCTTTCTGGAAACACCATATATTTT. As protein: CASSQPGQLSGNTIYF.

The chain is built from TRBV7-3 and TRBJ2-2, with a tentative D call TRBD1 (5 bases). This CDR3 is 15 amino acids long. V lost 1 base, J lost 7 bases, and 13 bases lay in between. The germline CDR1 and CDR2 sequences are SGHTA and FQGTGA. The CDR3 sequence is CASSLRAGIDGELFF. The CDR3 nucleotides read TGTGCCAGCAGCTTAAGGGCAGGGATTGACGGGGAGCTGTTTTTT.

CDR3 nucleotides: TGTGCCAGCAGTCCCCGACAGGCTAATGAAAAACTGTTTTTT. Protein sequence: CASSPRQANEKLFF. The V gene is TRBV2, the J gene TRBJ1-4; possible D gene TRBD1, 6 bases. Germline values: CDR1 SNHLY, CDR2 FYNNEI. Trimming took 5 bases from V and 3 from J, leaving 10 bases between them. This CDR3 contains 14 residues.

J is TRBJ2-1 and V is TRBV28; perhaps TRBD2 as D (6 bases). The germline V gene has CDR1 MDHEN and CDR2 SYDVKM. With 1 base removed from V and 1 base from J, the gap between germline ends came to 8 bases. This CDR3 has 15 amino acids. CDR3 nucleotide sequence: TGTGCCAGCAGTTTATACGGGAGATCCTACAATGAGCAGTTCTTC. It codes for CASSLYGRSYNEQFF.

The chain carries TRBV5-1 and TRBJ1-2; tentative D call: TRBD1 (6 bases). Germline CDR1 SGHRS, CDR2 YFSETQ. V shed 5 bases and J shed 4 bases, with 9 bases lying between them. The CDR3 runs 12 residues. CDR3 region: CASSQDSYGYTF. As DNA, the CDR3 is TGCGCCAGCAGTCAGGACAGCTATGGCTACACCTTC. The full variable domain, its missing parts supplied by reference TRBV5-1 and TRBJ1-2, is KAGVTQTPRYLIKTRGQQVTLSCSPISGHRSVSWYQQTPGQGLQFLFEYFSETQRNKGNFPGRFSGRQFSNSRSEMNVSTLELGDSALYLCASSQDSYGYTFGSGTRLTVV.

V and J are TRBV30 and TRBJ1-3, with 8 positions matching TRBD1. Germline loops: CDR1 GTSNPN, CDR2 SVGIG (reference sequence). The trim removed 3 bases at V and 0 bases at J, leaving 4 bases unmatched. The CDR3 contains 15 residues. The CDR3 region has the DNA TGTGCCTGGAGGGACAGGGCGAGCTCTGGAAACACCATATATTTT. Its translation: CAWRDRASSGNTIYF. The full variable domain, with the rest looked up from reference TRBV30 and TRBJ1-3, is SQTIHQWPATLVQPVGSPLSLECTVEGTSNPNLYWYRQAAGRGLQLLFYSVGIGQISSEVPQNLSASRPQDRQFILSSKKLLLSDSGFYLCAWRDRASSGNTIYFGEGSWLTVV.

The chain carries TRBV29-1 and TRBJ2-3; unclear D gene. In germline, CDR1 is SQVTM, CDR2 ANQGSEA. The CDR3 has 12 residues. Trimming cost V 3 bases and J 2 bases, with 6 bases left between them. CDR3 protein: CSVESLTDTQYF. CDR3 coding DNA: TGCAGCGTTGAGTCACTCACAGATACGCAGTATTTT.

The count of this clone is one. V is TRBV7-9 and J is TRBJ1-1; tentative D call: TRBD1 (6 bases). Germline values: CDR1 SEHNR, CDR2 FQNEAQ (reference sequence). V lost 3 bases and J lost 1, with 12 bases in between. The CDR3 has 15 residues. Written as DNA, the CDR3 is TGTGCCAGCAGCTTGCAGGGGCAGAGGAACACTGAAGCTTTCTTT. Amino acids: CASSLQGQRNTEAFF. Full variable domain (remainder filled in from reference TRBV7-9 and TRBJ1-1): DTGVSQNPRHKITKRGQNVTFRCDPISEHNRLYWYRQTLGQGPEFLTYFQNEAQLEKSRLLSDRFSAERPKGSFSTLEIQRTEQGDSAMYLCASSLQGQRNTEAFFGQGTRLTVV.

The chain links TRBV19 to TRBJ1-1; D uncertain. Germline V gene data show CDR1 as LNHDA and CDR2 as SQIVND (reference sequence). CDR3 length equals 14 residues. Trimming removed 5 bases from V and 1 base from J, with 11 bases in between. The CDR3 DNA sequence: TGTGCCAGTAGTCGCGGGGTGGGGAACACTGAAGCTTTCTTT. It yields the protein CASSRGVGNTEAFF.

J is TRBJ1-2 and V is TRBV5-5, with 8 bases aligning to TRBD1. Germline assignment: CDR1 SGHKS and CDR2 YYEKEE (reference sequence). The CDR3 contains 13 residues. V lost 7 bases, J lost 2 bases, and 4 bases stayed unmatched. Here the CDR3 DNA reads TGTGCCAGCGGACAGGGAGCGAACTATGGCTACACCTTC. The encoded protein is CASGQGANYGYTF.

The gene calls are TRBV28 and TRBJ1-2, with D possibly TRBD1 on 5 matching bases. Germline CDR1 and CDR2: MDHEN and SYDVKM. The length of the CDR3 is 13 residues. Trimming removed 7 bases at V and 0 bases at J, with 9 bases between. The DNA for the CDR3 is TGTGCCAGCACGGGGGTAGCTAACTATGGCTACACCTTC. Its translation is CASTGVANYGYTF.